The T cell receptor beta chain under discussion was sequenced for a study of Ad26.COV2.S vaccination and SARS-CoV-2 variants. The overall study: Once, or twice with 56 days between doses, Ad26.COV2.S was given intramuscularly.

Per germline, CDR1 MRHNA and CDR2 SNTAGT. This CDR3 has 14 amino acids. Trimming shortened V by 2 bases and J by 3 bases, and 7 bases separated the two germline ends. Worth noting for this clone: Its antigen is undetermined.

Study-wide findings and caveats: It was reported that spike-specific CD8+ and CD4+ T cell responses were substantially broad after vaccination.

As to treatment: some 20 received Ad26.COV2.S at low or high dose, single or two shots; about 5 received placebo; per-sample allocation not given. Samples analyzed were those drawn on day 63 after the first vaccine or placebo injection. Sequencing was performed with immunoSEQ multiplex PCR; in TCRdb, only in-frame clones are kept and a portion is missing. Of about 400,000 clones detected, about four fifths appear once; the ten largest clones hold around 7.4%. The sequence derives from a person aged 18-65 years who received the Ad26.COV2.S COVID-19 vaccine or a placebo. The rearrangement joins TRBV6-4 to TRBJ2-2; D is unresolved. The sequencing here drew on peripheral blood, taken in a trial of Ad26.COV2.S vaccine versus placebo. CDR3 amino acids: CASSDPRDTGELFF. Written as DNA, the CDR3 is TGTGCCAGCAGTGACCCTAGGGACACCGGGGAGCTGTTTTTT.